The entry below describes one T cell receptor beta chain. As yet, its antigen is unknown. CDR1 and CDR2 (germline): LGHNA, YNFKEQ. The CDR3 is 12 amino acids. Trimming pared 4 bases from V and 10 bases from J, leaving 13 bases between. These data belong to a study of T cells after yellow fever vaccination. TCRdb analysed the 5' RACE reads with MiXCR anew, one entry per CDR3 protein. The repertoire consists of approximately 260,000 distinct CDR3 sequences, with around 5.2% occurring once and the leading ten covering 2.5% to 4%. Study-wide points: Repertoires obtained by FACS sorting could include abundant clonotypes that entered as contaminants from the bulk population.

The chain carries TRBV4-2 and TRBJ1-2, with D unresolved. This clonotype was sampled from a young man who received the YFV17D yellow fever vaccine. The sample in question was CD4+ T cells sorted from PBMCs, obtained on the day of the yellow fever booster vaccination. In DNA form, the CDR3 reads TGTGCCAGCAGCCTCGGGAAGGTTGACTACACCTTC. This sequence encodes CASSLGKVDYTF.